Following are 29 T cell receptor beta chains from one sample sequenced in a study of CD8 T cells in ankylosing spondylitis. From the 5' RACE reads, TCRdb called clonotypes with MiXCR, one entry per CDR3 protein. The sample has under 250,000 distinct CDR3 sequences; approximately 30% are singletons. The source material was blood, either unsorted or a sorted T cell fraction (not recorded which). These receptors were taken from a male donor with ankylosing spondylitis or in good health (not recorded which).

V usage is TRBV20-1 and J usage is TRBJ2-3, with TRBD2 identical over 14 bases. Germline loops: CDR1 DFQATT, CDR2 SNEGSKA (reference sequence). V lost 2 bases, J lost 1 base, and 2 bases stayed unmatched. The length of the CDR3 is 16 residues. For the CDR3, the DNA is TGCAGTGCTAGAACGGGACTAGCGGGGGGCACAGATACGCAGTATTTT. The encoded protein is CSARTGLAGGTDTQYF.

The V call is TRBV29-1, the J call TRBJ1-2; D gene unclear. Germline-derived CDR1 and CDR2 are SQVTM and ANQGSEA. The CDR3 is 11 amino acids. Trimming left V 5 bases short and J 0 bases short, with 4 bases between. In DNA form, the CDR3 reads TGCAGCGTTAATTCTAACTATGGCTACACCTTC. This sequence encodes CSVNSNYGYTF. The whole variable domain, remainder taken from reference TRBV29-1 and TRBJ1-2, is SAVISQKPSRDICQRGTSLTIQCQVDSQVTMMFWYRQQPGQSLTLIATANQGSEATYESGFVIDKFPISRPNLTFSTLTVSNMSPEDSSIYLCSVNSNYGYTFGSGTRLTVV.

This clonotype has more than one count but fewer than ten. The chain has TRBV20-1 and TRBJ2-5, with D unclear. This CDR3 is built from 12 residues. CDR1 DFQATT and CDR2 SNEGSKA come from the germline V gene (reference sequence). V lost 3 bases to trimming and J lost 0 bases, with 5 bases between them. The CDR3 region is CSASSYQETQYF. The CDR3 DNA reads TGCAGTGCTAGCTCGTACCAAGAGACCCAGTACTTC.

The V and J genes are TRBV14 and TRBJ2-7, with D hard to call. Germline loops: CDR1 SGHDN, CDR2 FVKESK. The CDR3 is 12 residues long. Trimming removed 1 base at V and 4 bases at J, with 5 bases between. This chain's CDR3 is CASSQGPYEQYF. The CDR3 nucleotides are TGTGCCAGCAGCCAAGGACCGTACGAGCAGTACTTC.

This clonotype was found a few times. The V and J genes are TRBV5-5 and TRBJ2-3, with a tentative D call TRBD2 (5 bases). The CDR3 totals 14 residues. Germline V gene lookup returns CDR1 SGHKS and CDR2 YYEKEE (reference sequence). The V end lost 3 bases, the J end lost 8 bases, and 16 bases lay between the germline ends. This chain's CDR3 is CASSWAGQLGTQYF. The CDR3 region has the DNA TGTGCCAGCAGCTGGGCGGGTCAGCTAGGTACGCAGTATTTT.

The CDR3 sequence: CATSDSVALEQYF. Written as DNA, the CDR3 is TGTGCCACCAGTGATTCCGTGGCCCTCGAGCAGTACTTC. V is TRBV24-1 and J is TRBJ2-7; D not resolved. Germline V lookup: CDR1 KGHDR, CDR2 SFDVKD. V was clipped by 2 bases and J by 6 bases, with 10 bases between them. The CDR3 totals 13 residues.

The sample holds many counts of this clonotype. CDR3 bases: TGCAGTGCTAGCAGGCCCCAGGTGAATGAGCAGTTCTTC. Amino acids: CSASRPQVNEQFF. The chain links TRBV20-1 to TRBJ2-1; unclear D gene. Germline CDR1 is DFQATT and CDR2 is SNEGSKA (reference sequence). V lost 3 bases, J lost 7 bases, and 13 bases lay in between. CDR3 length: 13 amino acids.

This clonotype appeared a few times. CDR3 residues: CSARDSVGGLSNQPQHF. The CDR3, as DNA: TGCAGTGCTAGAGATTCGGTGGGGGGTCTGAGCAATCAGCCCCAGCATTTT. This chain links TRBV20-1 with TRBJ1-5, with D perhaps TRBD1 (5 bases). Germline V gene data show CDR1 as DFQATT and CDR2 as SNEGSKA (reference sequence). This CDR3 comprises 17 residues. The V end was cut by 0 bases, the J end by 1 base, with 16 bases between.

V is TRBV15 and J is TRBJ1-5, with 9 bases lining up with TRBD1. CDR1 and CDR2 (germline): LNHNV, YYDKDF (reference sequence). V was clipped by 4 bases and J by 6 bases; unmatched bases: 10. The CDR3 runs to 16 residues. Written as DNA, the CDR3 is TGTGCCACCAGCACGACGAACAGGGGGCGCGTTCAGCCCCAGCATTTT. Amino acid sequence: CATSTTNRGRVQPQHF.

This rearrangement joins TRBV15 to TRBJ2-5; D is uncertain. CDR1 is LNHNV, CDR2 YYDKDF, per germline (reference sequence). The CDR3 has 15 amino acids. The V and J ends lost 1 base and 0 bases respectively, with 9 bases between them. CDR3 in DNA: TGTGCCACCAGCAGAGTCGACCCGTACCAAGAGACCCAGTACTTC. It codes for CATSRVDPYQETQYF.

This clonotype was observed a handful of times. V gene TRBV5-1 combines with J gene TRBJ2-1, with 11 bases matching TRBD2. The germline CDR1 and CDR2 sequences are SGHRS and YFSETQ. The V segment lost 2 bases and the J segment 7 bases; nucleotides outside the gene matches: 11. This CDR3 is 17 amino acids long. CDR3 sequence (DNA): TGCGCCAGCAGCTTCCTACTAGCGGGGGCGACGTGGAATGAGCAGTTCTTC. This encodes CASSFLLAGATWNEQFF.

The CDR3 here is CATGLAGKSTDTQYF. As DNA, the CDR3 is TGCGCCACCGGGCTGGCGGGAAAAAGCACAGATACGCAGTATTTT. The genes are TRBV5-1 and TRBJ2-3, with D possibly being TRBD2 (6 bases). The length of the CDR3 is 15 residues. Per germline, CDR1 SGHRS and CDR2 YFSETQ. V shed 9 bases and J shed 0 bases, with 17 bases lying between them.

V is TRBV7-2 and J is TRBJ2-7; D is possibly TRBD1 or TRBD2 (5 bases each). The CDR3 runs to 14 residues. The ends were cut back, 0 bases at V and 3 bases at J, with 9 bases in the middle. CDR1 and CDR2 (germline): SGHTA, FQGNSA. The CDR3 nucleotides are TGTGCCAGCAGCTTAGCGGGGGTATTCTACGAGCAGTACTTC. Protein product: CASSLAGVFYEQYF.

The chain links TRBV12-3 or TRBV12-4 to TRBJ2-5; D gene uncertain. CDR3 size: 17 residues. V was cut by 1 base and J by 3 bases, with 18 bases left in between. The CDR3 spells CASSLDSLAESEETQYF. CDR3 bases: TGTGCCAGCAGTTTAGATTCTTTGGCTGAATCGGAAGAGACCCAGTACTTC.

This clonotype was counted only a few times. V usage is TRBV12-3 or TRBV12-4 and J usage is TRBJ1-6; D gene uncertain. Trimming took 7 bases from V and 10 from J, leaving 20 bases between them. The CDR3 length is 15 residues. The CDR3 spells CASTNAARVGSPLHF. DNA for the CDR3: TGTGCCAGCACCAACGCGGCGAGGGTAGGCTCACCCCTCCACTTT.

This sequence joins TRBV12-3 or TRBV12-4 and TRBJ2-3, with D tentatively TRBD2 (5 bases). Trimming cost V 6 bases and J 4 bases, with 11 bases left between them. The length of the CDR3 is 13 residues. The CDR3 DNA sequence: TGTGCCAGCAGACGGGGTAGGGCAGATACGCAGTATTTT. This encodes CASRRGRADTQYF.

The chain has TRBV15 and TRBJ2-7; D not certain. The CDR3 spans 15 residues. Germline CDR1 and CDR2: LNHNV and YYDKDF (reference sequence). V was pared by 5 bases and J by 3 bases, with 17 bases between. The CDR3, as DNA: TGTGCCACCAGCGCCGGCAGAGGATGGTTCTACGAGCAGTACTTC. As protein: CATSAGRGWFYEQYF.

Ten or more counts support this clonotype. This chain links TRBV11-1 with TRBJ1-5; D might be TRBD1 (5 bases). CDR1 is SGHAT, CDR2 FQDESV, per germline (reference sequence). This CDR3 has 15 amino acids. V lost 4 bases and J 0 bases, leaving 10 bases between the germline ends. The CDR3, as DNA: TGTGCCAGCAGCTCCGGGGCAGTTAGCAATCAGCCCCAGCATTTT. It encodes CASSSGAVSNQPQHF.

The rearrangement uses TRBV21-1 and TRBJ2-1; TRBD1, the table's D call, was not compared with the DNA. TRBV21-1 has pseudogene status. The CDR3 covers 14 residues. The CDR3 loop reads CASSMGQGGNEQFF. The DNA of the CDR3 is TGTGCCAGCAGCATGGGACAGGGCGGTAATGAGCAGTTCTTC.

The V call is TRBV18, the J call TRBJ1-2, with D perhaps TRBD1 (5 bases). Trimming shortened V by 1 base and J by 2 bases, and 11 bases separated the two germline ends. CDR3 length: 15 amino acids. Germline CDR1 reads KGHSH; CDR2 reads LQKENI. Here the CDR3 reads CASSPQWGSNYGYTF. CDR3 DNA sequence: TGTGCCAGCTCACCACAATGGGGGTCCAACTATGGCTACACCTTC.

This clonotype showed up just a few times. The chain uses TRBV29-1 and TRBJ2-3; 7 bases agree with TRBD1. The junction had 8 bases not matched to a gene; V was cut back by 4 bases and J by 1 base. In germline, CDR1 is SQVTM, CDR2 ANQGSEA. This CDR3 contains 15 residues. CDR3 nucleotide sequence: TGCAGCGTTGGGCCCCCCCAGGGGGGCACAGATACGCAGTATTTT. As protein: CSVGPPQGGTDTQYF.

This clonotype was seen a handful of times. J is TRBJ1-1 and V is TRBV5-4; D call uncertain. The CDR3 covers 14 residues. Between the trimmed V and J ends, which lost 1 base and 0 bases, there was a span of 7 bases. Per the germline V gene, CDR1 is SGHNT and CDR2 is YYREEE (reference sequence). This chain's CDR3 is CASSLLQMNTEAFF. The DNA for the CDR3 is TGTGCCAGCAGCTTGTTGCAGATGAACACTGAAGCTTTCTTT.

In its sample, this clonotype was seen a few times. The chain carries TRBV20-1 and TRBJ1-4; possible D gene TRBD1, 5 bases. There are 14 residues in the CDR3. CDR1 and CDR2 (germline): DFQATT, SNEGSKA (reference sequence). With 6 bases removed from V and 5 bases from J, the gap between germline ends came to 16 bases. The CDR3 nucleotides read TGCAGTGCCCCCTCAGACAGCTTCAATGAAAAACTGTTTTTT. Translated, it gives CSAPSDSFNEKLFF.

A few counts support this clonotype. The chain joins TRBV20-1 to TRBJ2-5; possibly TRBD1 or TRBD2 for D (5 bases each). Germline-derived CDR1 and CDR2 are DFQATT and SNEGSKA (reference sequence). This CDR3 has 13 amino acids. V lost 6 bases and J lost 0, with 11 bases in between. This CDR3 reads CSALGPNQETQYF. CDR3 bases: TGCAGTGCCCTGGGACCCAACCAAGAGACCCAGTACTTC.

This clonotype was seen a handful of times. The CDR3, as DNA: TGTGCCAGCAGCTTTGGAACCATTGGCTACGAGCAGTACTTC. Protein product: CASSFGTIGYEQYF. The chain is built from TRBV7-2 and TRBJ2-7; unclear D gene. V lost 3 bases and J lost 3, with 12 bases in between. The germline gives CDR1 SGHTA, CDR2 FQGNSA. The length of the CDR3 is 14 residues.

As regards this clonotype: A clone one base away is much larger, so this may be a read error. The chain recombines TRBV9 with TRBJ1-1; D gene unclear. The germline V gene encodes CDR1 SGDLS and CDR2 YYNGEE. CDR3 length: 14 residues. CDR3 protein: CVSSGRHGNTEAFF. CDR3 nucleotide sequence: TGTGTCAGCAGCGGAAGACATGGTAACACTGAAGCTTTCTTT.

The chain joins TRBV29-1 to TRBJ2-1; TRBD2 is a possible D gene (6 bases). With 8 bases removed from V and 6 bases from J, the gap between germline ends came to 14 bases. Germline V gives CDR1 SQVTM, CDR2 ANQGSEA. The CDR3 consists of 12 residues. CDR3 protein: CSSMRRANEQFF. CDR3 coding DNA: TGCAGCTCAATGAGGAGGGCCAATGAGCAGTTCTTC.

The chain combines TRBV29-1 with TRBJ2-1; 8 bases fit TRBD2. The germline CDR1 and CDR2 sequences are SQVTM and ANQGSEA. J lost 1 base, V lost 8 bases, and 4 bases had no gene match. CDR3 size: 13 residues. DNA of the CDR3: TGCAGCTTCGAGCGGGAGTCCTACAATGAGCAGTTCTTC. Its protein product is CSFERESYNEQFF.

This clonotype was counted a few times. The genes are TRBV29-1 and TRBJ2-6; D not resolved. The CDR3 consists of 16 residues. Germline V gives CDR1 SQVTM, CDR2 ANQGSEA. V was shortened by 5 bases and J by 0 bases, with 14 bases between the two germline ends. The CDR3 region has the DNA TGCAGCGTTTTTCGAGGTTCCAGCTCTGGGGCCAACGTCCTGACTTTC. Translation gives CSVFRGSSSGANVLTF.